The table lists the clone carrying this T cell receptor (beta chain) with many counts. Its antigen remains unidentified. CDR3-region Arm-PCR and iRepertoire HTBI primers produced the TCR beta libraries. Using its own MiXCR run on the multiplex PCR reads, TCRdb lists one record per CDR3 protein. Of approximately 440,000 distinct CDR3 sequences detected, roughly a quarter appear once; the ten largest clones hold about 26%. This specimen belongs to a study of regulatory T cells in long-lasting Graves disease. Points from the study as a whole: Peripheral blood, not thyroid tissue, was the sole material studied. Persistent disease preferred TRBV28, TRBJ1-2 and TRBJ2-5.

Time point: persistent/refractory GD, antithyroid drugs over 5 years with positive TRAb. Scientists built the TCR library using RNA that was extracted from PBMCs. The patients included were those that came from an endocrinology department in Xi'an, China. The germline CDR1 and CDR2 sequences are SGHAT and FQNNGV. The V gene end was trimmed by 5 bases and the J gene end by 4 bases; junction bases not matched to a gene: 6. This CDR3 has 14 amino acids. This receptor was identified in a female donor with Graves disease. The chain employs TRBV11-2 and TRBJ2-7, with 9 bases lining up with TRBD1. Specimen: peripheral blood mononuclear cells (PBMCs), collected when the disease was refractory, from a patient treated with antithyroid drugs. Here the CDR3 reads CASSLGGTGYEQYF. CDR3 bases: TGTGCCAGCAGCCTAGGCGGGACAGGGTACGAGCAGTACTTC.